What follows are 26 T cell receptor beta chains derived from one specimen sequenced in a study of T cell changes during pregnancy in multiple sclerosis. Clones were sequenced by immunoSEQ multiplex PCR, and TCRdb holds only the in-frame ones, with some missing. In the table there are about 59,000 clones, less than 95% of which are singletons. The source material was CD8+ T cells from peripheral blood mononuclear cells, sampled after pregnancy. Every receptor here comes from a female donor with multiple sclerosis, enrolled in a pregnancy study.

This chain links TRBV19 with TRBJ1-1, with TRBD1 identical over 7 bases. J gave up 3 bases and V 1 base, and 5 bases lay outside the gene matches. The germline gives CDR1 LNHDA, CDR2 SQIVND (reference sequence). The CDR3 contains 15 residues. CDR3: CASSIAKGGYTEAFF. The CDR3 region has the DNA TGTGCCAGTAGTATAGCCAAAGGGGGCTACACTGAAGCTTTCTTT.

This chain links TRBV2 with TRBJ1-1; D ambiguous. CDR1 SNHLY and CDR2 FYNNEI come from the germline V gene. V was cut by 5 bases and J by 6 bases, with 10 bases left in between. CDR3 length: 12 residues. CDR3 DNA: TGTGCCAGCAGTCCCCTAAGCCCTGAAGCTTTCTTT. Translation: CASSPLSPEAFF. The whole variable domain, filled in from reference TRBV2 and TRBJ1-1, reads EPEVTQTPSHQVTQMGQEVILRCVPISNHLYFYWYRQILGQKVEFLVSFYNNEISEKSEIFDDQFSVERPDGSNFTLKIRSTKLEDSAMYFCASSPLSPEAFFGQGTRLTVV.

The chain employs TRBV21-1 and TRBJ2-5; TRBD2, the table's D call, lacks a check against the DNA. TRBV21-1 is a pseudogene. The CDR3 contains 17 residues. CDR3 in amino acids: CASSARACPTAQETQYF. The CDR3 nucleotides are TGTGCCAGCAGCGCGCGGGCATGCCCAACGGCACAAGAGACCCAGTACTTC.

The CDR3 spells CASSTGGYGYTF. In DNA, the CDR3 is TGTGCTAGCTCGACAGGGGGCTATGGCTACACCTTC. V gene TRBV12-5 combines with J gene TRBJ1-2, with TRBD1 matching over 9 bases. Germline CDR1 is LGHNT and CDR2 is FRNRAP. The J segment lost 4 bases and the V segment lost 9 bases, leaving 3 bases of the junction unmatched. The CDR3 length is 12 residues.

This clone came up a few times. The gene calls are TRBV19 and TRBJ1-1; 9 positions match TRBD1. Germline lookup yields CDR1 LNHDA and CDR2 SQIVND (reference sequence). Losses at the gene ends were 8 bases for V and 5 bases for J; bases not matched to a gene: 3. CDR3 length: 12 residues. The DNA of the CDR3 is TGTGCCAGTCGACAGGGGGTGACTGAAGCTTTCTTT. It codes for CASRQGVTEAFF.

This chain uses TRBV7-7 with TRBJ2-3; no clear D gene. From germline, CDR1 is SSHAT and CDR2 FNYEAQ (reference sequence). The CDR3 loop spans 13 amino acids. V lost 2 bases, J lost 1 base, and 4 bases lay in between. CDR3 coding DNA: TGTGCCAGCAGCTTACAGGGCACAGATACGCAGTATTTT. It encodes CASSLQGTDTQYF.

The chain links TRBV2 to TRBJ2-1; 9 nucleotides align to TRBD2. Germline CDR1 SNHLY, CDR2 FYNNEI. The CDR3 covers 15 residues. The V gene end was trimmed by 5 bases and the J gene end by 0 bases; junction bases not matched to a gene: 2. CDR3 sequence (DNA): TGTGCCAGCAGTCTAGCGGGGAGCTCCTACAATGAGCAGTTCTTC. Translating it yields CASSLAGSSYNEQFF.

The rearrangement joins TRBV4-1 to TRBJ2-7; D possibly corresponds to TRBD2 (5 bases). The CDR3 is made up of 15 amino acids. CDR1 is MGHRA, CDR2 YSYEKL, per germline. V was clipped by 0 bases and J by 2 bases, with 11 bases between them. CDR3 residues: CASSQDSRDAYEQYF. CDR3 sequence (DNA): TGCGCCAGCAGCCAAGATTCTCGGGATGCCTACGAGCAGTACTTC.

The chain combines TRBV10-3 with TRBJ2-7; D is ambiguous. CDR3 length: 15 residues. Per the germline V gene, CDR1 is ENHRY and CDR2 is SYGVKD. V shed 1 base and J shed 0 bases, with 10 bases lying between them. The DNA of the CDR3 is TGTGCCATCAGTGAGTTTCAGGTTAGCTCCTACGAGCAGTACTTC. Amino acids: CAISEFQVSSYEQYF.

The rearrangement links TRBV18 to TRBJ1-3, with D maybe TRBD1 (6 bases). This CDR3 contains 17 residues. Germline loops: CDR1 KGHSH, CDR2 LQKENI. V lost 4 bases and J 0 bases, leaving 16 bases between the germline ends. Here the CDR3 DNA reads TGTGCCAGCTCACACGTTCGGGGGGCCAACTCTGGAAACACCATATATTTT. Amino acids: CASSHVRGANSGNTIYF. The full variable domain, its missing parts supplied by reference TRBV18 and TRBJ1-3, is NAGVMQNPRHLVRRRGQEARLRCSPMKGHSHVYWYRQLPEEGLKFMVYLQKENIIDESGMPKERFSAEFPKEGPSILRIQQVVRGDSAAYFCASSHVRGANSGNTIYFGEGSWLTVV.

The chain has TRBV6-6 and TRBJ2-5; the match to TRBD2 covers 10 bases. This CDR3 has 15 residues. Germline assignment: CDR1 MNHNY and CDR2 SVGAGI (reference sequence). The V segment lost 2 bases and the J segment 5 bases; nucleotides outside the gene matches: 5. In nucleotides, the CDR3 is TGTGCCAGCAGTTACGTTCTAGCGGGAGTGGAGACCCAGTACTTC. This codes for CASSYVLAGVETQYF.

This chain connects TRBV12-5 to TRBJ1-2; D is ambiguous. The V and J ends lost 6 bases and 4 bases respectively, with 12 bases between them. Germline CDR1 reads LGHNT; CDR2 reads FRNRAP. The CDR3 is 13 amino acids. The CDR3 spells CASGKGDVYGYTF. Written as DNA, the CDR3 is TGTGCTAGTGGGAAGGGAGATGTCTATGGCTACACCTTC.

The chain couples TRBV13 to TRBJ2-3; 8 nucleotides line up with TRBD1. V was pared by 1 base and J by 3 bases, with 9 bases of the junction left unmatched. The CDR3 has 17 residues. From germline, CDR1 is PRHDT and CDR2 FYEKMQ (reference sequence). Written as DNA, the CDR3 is TGTGCCAGCAGCTTAGTGTCGGCAGGGGGCTGGACAGATACGCAGTATTTT. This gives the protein CASSLVSAGGWTDTQYF.

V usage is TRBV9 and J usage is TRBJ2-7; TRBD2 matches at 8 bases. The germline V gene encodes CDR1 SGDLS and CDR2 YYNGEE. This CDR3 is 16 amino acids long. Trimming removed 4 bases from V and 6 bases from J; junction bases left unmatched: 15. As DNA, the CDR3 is TGTGCCAGCAGCCCCTCCCAGGGACTAGTAGGTGGCGAGCAGTACTTC. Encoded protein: CASSPSQGLVGGEQYF.

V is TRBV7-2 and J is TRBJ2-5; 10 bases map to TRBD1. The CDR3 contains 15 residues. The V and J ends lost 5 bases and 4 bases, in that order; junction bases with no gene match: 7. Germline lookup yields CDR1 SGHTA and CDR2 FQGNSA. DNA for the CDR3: TGTGCCAGCAGCGACCGGGACAGGGGAGTAGAGACCCAGTACTTC. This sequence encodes CASSDRDRGVETQYF.

The CDR3, as DNA: TGTGCCAGCAGTTATATGGCAGAAGAGACCCAGTACTTC. Amino acid sequence: CASSYMAEETQYF. The J gene is TRBJ2-5, the V gene TRBV6-5; no clear D. Germline assignment: CDR1 MNHEY and CDR2 SVGAGI. Trimming took 3 bases from V and 3 from J, leaving 8 bases between them. CDR3 length equals 13 residues.

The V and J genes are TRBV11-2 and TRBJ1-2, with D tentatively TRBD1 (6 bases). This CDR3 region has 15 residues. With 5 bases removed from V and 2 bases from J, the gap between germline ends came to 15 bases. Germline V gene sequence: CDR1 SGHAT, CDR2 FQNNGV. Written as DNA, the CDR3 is TGTGCCAGCAGCCCCAGGACGCAGGGGAACTATGGCTACACCTTC. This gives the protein CASSPRTQGNYGYTF.

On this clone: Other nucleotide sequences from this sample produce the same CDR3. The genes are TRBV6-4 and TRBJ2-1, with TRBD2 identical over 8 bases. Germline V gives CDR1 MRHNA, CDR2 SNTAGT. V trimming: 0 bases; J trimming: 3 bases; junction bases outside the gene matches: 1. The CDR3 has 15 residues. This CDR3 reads CASSDSSGSYNEQFF. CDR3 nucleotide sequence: TGTGCCAGCAGTGACTCGAGCGGGAGCTACAATGAGCAGTTCTTC.

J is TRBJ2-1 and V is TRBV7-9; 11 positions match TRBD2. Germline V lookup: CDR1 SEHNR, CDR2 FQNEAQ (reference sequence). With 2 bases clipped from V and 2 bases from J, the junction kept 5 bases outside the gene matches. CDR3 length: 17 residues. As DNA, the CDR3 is TGTGCCAGCAGCTTAAGTCTAGCGGGAGGCGCCTACAATGAGCAGTTCTTC. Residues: CASSLSLAGGAYNEQFF.

CDR3: CASSQGGTEAFF. The CDR3 DNA reads as TGTGCCAGCAGCCAGGGAGGGACTGAAGCTTTCTTT. The V call is TRBV7-9, the J call TRBJ1-1, with D perhaps matching TRBD1 (5 bases). V dropped 5 bases and J dropped 5 bases, with 9 bases sitting between them. The CDR3 is made up of 12 amino acids. Germline CDR1 SEHNR, CDR2 FQNEAQ (reference sequence).

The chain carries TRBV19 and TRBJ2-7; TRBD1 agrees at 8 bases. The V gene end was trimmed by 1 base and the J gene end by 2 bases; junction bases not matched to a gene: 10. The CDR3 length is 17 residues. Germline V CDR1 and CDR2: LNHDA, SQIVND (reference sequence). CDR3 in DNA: TGTGCCAGTAGTATAGCATCTGGGGCAGGGGGCACCTACGAGCAGTACTTC. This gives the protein CASSIASGAGGTYEQYF.

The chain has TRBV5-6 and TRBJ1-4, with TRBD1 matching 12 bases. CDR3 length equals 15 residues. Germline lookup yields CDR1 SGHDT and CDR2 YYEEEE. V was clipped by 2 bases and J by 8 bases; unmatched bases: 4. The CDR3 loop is CASSFWDRGLEKLFF. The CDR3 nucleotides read TGTGCCAGCAGCTTCTGGGACAGGGGGCTGGAAAAACTGTTTTTT.

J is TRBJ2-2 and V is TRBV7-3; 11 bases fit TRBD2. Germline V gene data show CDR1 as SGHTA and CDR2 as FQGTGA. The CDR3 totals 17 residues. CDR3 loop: CWGRLLAGDTNTGELFF. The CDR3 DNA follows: TGTTGGGGACGTTTACTAGCGGGGGATACGAACACCGGGGAGCTGTTTTTT.

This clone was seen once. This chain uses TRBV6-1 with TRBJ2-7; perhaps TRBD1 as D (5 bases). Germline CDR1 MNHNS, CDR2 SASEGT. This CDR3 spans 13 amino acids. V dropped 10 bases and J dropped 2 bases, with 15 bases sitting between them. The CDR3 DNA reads TGTGCCACCGAATCGACAGTAACCTACGAGCAGTACTTC. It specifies CATESTVTYEQYF.

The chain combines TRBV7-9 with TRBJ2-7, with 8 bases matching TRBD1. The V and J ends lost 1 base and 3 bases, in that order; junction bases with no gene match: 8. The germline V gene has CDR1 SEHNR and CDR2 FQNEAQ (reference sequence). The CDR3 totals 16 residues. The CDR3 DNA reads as TGTGCCAGCAGCTTAGTGGTTTCGGGACAGGTCTACGAGCAGTACTTC. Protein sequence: CASSLVVSGQVYEQYF.

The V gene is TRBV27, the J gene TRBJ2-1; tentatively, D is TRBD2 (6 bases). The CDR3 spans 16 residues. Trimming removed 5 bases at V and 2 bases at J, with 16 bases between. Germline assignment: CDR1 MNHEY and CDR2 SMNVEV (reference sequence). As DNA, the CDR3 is TGTGCCAGCAGTCCCTCGGAGGGACCAACCTACAATGAGCAGTTCTTC. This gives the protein CASSPSEGPTYNEQFF.